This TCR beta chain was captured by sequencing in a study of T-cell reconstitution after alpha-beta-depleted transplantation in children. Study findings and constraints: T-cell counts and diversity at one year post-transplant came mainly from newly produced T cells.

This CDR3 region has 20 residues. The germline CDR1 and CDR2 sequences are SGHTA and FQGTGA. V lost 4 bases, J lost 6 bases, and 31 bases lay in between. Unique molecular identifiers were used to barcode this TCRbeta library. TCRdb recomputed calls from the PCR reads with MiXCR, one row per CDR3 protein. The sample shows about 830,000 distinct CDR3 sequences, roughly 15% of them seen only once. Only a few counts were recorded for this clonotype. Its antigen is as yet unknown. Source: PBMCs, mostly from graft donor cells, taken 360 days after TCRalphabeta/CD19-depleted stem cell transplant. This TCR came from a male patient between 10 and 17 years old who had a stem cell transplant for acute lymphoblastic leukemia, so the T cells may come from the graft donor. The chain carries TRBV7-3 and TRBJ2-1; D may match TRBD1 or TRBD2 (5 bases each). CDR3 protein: CASSSLMAIRDQGQGNEQFF. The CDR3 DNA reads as TGTGCCAGCAGCTCCTTAATGGCCATAAGGGACCAAGGTCAGGGCAATGAGCAGTTCTTC.